The 3 T cell receptor beta chains below were found in one sample sequenced in a study of blood T cell repertoires in COVID-19. Some clones are missing from TCRdb's copy, which holds only in-frame ones; the method was immunoSEQ multiplex PCR. The table has about 210,000 clones, 80% to 90% seen once. Material for sequencing was peripheral blood. These receptor sequences come from a man aged 35-49 years with acute or convalescent COVID-19.

This sequence joins TRBV21-1 and TRBJ2-7; TRBD1, as called in the table, went unchecked against the DNA. TRBV21-1 is designated a pseudogene. The CDR3 length is 15 residues. This chain's CDR3 is CASSNHRDRGNEQYF. The CDR3 DNA sequence: TGTGCCAGCAGCAACCACCGGGACAGGGGGAACGAGCAGTACTTC.

The chain links TRBV7-9 to TRBJ1-6, with D perhaps matching TRBD1 (5 bases). Germline V gene sequence: CDR1 SEHNR, CDR2 FQNEAQ (reference sequence). Trimming took 2 bases from V and 5 from J, leaving 13 bases between them. This CDR3 has 16 residues. The CDR3 loop reads CASSLQGGENNSPLHF. For the CDR3, the DNA is TGTGCCAGCAGCTTACAGGGAGGGGAAAATAATTCACCCCTCCACTTT.

V gene TRBV14 combines with J gene TRBJ2-1, with D perhaps TRBD2 (5 bases). CDR1 is SGHDN, CDR2 FVKESK, per germline. Between the trimmed V and J ends, which lost 4 bases and 7 bases, there was a span of 17 bases. CDR3 length: 15 amino acids. This chain's CDR3 is CASSPVGLEWNEQFF. CDR3 in DNA: TGTGCCAGCAGCCCAGTCGGACTTGAGTGGAATGAGCAGTTCTTC.